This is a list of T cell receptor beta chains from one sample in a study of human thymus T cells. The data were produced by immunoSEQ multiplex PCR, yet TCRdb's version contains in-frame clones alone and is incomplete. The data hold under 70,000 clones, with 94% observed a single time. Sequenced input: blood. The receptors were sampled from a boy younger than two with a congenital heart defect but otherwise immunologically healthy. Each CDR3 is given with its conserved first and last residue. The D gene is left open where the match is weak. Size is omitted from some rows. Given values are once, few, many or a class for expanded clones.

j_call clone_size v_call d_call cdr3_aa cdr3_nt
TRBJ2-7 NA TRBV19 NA CASSIGSIGEQYF TGTGCCAGTAGTATAGGGTCCATCGGCGAGCAGTACTTC
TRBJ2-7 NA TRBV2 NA CASRTFSAYEQYF TGTGCCAGCAGGACCTTTAGCGCCTACGAGCAGTACTTC
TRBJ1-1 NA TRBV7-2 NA CASSLVRGNTEAFF TGTGCCAGCAGCTTAGTGAGGGGGAACACTGAAGCTTTCTTT
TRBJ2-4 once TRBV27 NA CASRPFSVGGYVQYF TGTGCCAGCCGACCTTTCAGTGTAGGTGGTTACGTTCAGTACTTC
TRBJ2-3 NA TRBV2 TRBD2 CASSSGRTADTQYF TGTGCCAGCAGTAGCGGGAGAACGGCAGATACGCAGTATTTT
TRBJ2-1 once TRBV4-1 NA CASSPRNGGAIQHNEQFF TGCGCCAGCAGCCCAAGGAACGGGGGCGCGATCCAACACAATGAGCAGTTCTTC
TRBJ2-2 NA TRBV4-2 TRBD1 CASSRGQGAPTNTGELFF TGTGCCAGCAGCCGGGGACAGGGGGCGCCCACGAACACCGGGGAGCTGTTTTTT
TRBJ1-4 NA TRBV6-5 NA CASSYSRGPGREKLFF TGTGCCAGCAGTTACTCCCGCGGGCCAGGGAGGGAAAAACTGTTTTTT
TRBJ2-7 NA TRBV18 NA CASSPDRSSYEQYF TGTGCCAGCTCACCTGACAGGAGTTCCTACGAGCAGTACTTC
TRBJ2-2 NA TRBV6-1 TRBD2 CASSVLRGAGDGELFF TGTGCCAGCAGTGTCCTTAGAGGAGCGGGAGACGGGGAGCTGTTTTTT
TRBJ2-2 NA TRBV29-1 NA CSVVGNTGELFF TGCAGCGTTGTGGGGAACACCGGGGAGCTGTTTTTT
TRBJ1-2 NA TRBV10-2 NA CASSDLVGYGYTF TGCGCCAGCAGTGACTTGGTGGGCTATGGCTACACCTTC
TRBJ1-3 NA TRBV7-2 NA CASSLTGEGNTIYF TGTGCCAGCAGCTTGACCGGCGAGGGGAACACCATATATTTT
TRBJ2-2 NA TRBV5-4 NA CASSYNTGELFF TGTGCCAGCAGCTACAACACCGGGGAGCTGTTTTTT
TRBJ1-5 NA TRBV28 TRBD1 CASSLDRGYSNQPQHF TGTGCCAGCAGTTTAGACAGGGGATATAGCAATCAGCCCCAGCATTTT
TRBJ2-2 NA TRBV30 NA CAWSLPRDGGELFF TGTGCCTGGAGTCTTCCCCGGGACGGCGGGGAGCTGTTTTTT
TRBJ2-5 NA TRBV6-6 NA CASSYWRLQETQYF TGTGCCAGCAGTTACTGGAGACTACAAGAGACCCAGTACTTC
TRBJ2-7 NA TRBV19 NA CASRPRDGTYEQYF TGTGCCAGTCGACCGAGGGACGGCACCTACGAGCAGTACTTC
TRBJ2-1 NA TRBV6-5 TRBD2 CASSYSGTSYNEQFF TGTGCCAGCAGTTACTCCGGGACTAGCTACAATGAGCAGTTCTTC
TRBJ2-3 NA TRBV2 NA CASRVLLDGPFTDTQYF TGTGCCAGCAGGGTCCTTCTGGACGGTCCCTTCACAGATACGCAGTATTTT
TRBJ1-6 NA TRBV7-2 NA CASSPGQSLSPLHF TGTGCCAGCAGCCCGGGTCAATCCTTGTCACCCCTCCACTTT
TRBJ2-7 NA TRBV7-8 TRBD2 CASGGRSYEQYF TGTGCCAGCGGCGGGAGGAGCTACGAGCAGTACTTC
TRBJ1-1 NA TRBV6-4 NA CASPYPAGKAFF TGTGCCAGCCCCTACCCCGCAGGGAAAGCTTTCTTT
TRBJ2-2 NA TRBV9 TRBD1 CASSVAPGQGVTGELFF TGTGCCAGCAGCGTAGCCCCGGGACAGGGAGTGACCGGGGAGCTGTTTTTT
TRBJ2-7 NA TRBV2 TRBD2 CASSPPTSLRDEQYF TGTGCCAGCAGCCCGCCGACTAGCCTCCGCGACGAGCAGTACTTC
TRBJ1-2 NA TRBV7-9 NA CASRGPAASNYGYTF TGTGCCAGCAGAGGGCCAGCCGCTTCTAACTATGGCTACACCTTC
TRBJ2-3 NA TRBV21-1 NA CASREGGDTQDTQYF TGTGCCAGCAGGGAAGGCGGGGACACACAAGATACGCAGTATTTT
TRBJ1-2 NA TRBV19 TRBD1 CASSMGQLYGYTF TGTGCCAGTAGTATGGGACAGCTCTATGGCTACACCTTC
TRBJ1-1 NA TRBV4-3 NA CASSQDTGWNTEAFF TGCGCCAGCAGCCAAGATACAGGGTGGAACACTGAAGCTTTCTTT
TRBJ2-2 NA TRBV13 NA CASSLGFTGELFF TGTGCCAGCAGCTTAGGATTCACCGGGGAGCTGTTTTTT
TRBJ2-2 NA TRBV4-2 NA CASSQDPGRVLTGELFF TGTGCCAGCAGCCAAGACCCCGGCAGGGTACTCACCGGGGAGCTGTTTTTT
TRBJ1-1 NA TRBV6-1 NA CASSIYRETEAFF TGTGCCAGCAGTATCTACAGGGAGACTGAAGCTTTCTTT
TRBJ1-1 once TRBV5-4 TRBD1 CASSLDRGNTEAFF TGTGCCAGCAGCTTGGACAGGGGGAACACTGAAGCTTTCTTT
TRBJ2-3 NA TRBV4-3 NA CASSQMGVTDTQYF TGCGCCAGCAGCCAAATGGGAGTCACAGATACGCAGTATTTT
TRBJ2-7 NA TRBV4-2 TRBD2 CASSQVLAGGYEQYF TGTGCCAGCAGCCAGGTACTAGCGGGAGGCTACGAGCAGTACTTC
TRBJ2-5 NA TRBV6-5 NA CASSYSGGEETQYF TGTGCCAGCAGTTACTCAGGGGGGGAAGAGACCCAGTACTTC
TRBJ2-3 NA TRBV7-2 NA CASSFGPSTDTQYF TGTGCCAGCAGCTTTGGGCCGAGCACAGATACGCAGTATTTT
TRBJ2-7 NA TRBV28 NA CASRLTGRDPYEQYF TGTGCCAGCAGGCTGACAGGGAGGGACCCCTACGAGCAGTACTTC
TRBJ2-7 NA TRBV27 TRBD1 CASRGQGFYEQYF TGTGCCAGCAGGGGACAGGGCTTCTACGAGCAGTACTTC
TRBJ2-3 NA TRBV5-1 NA CASSLGGVDTQYF TGCGCCAGCAGCTTGGGTGGGGTAGATACGCAGTATTTT
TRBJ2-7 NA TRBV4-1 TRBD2 CASSRIAGAHYEQYF TGCGCCAGCAGTCGGATAGCGGGGGCCCACTACGAGCAGTACTTC
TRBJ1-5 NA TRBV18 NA CASPPGRDSNQPQHF TGTGCCAGCCCACCGGGCAGGGATAGCAATCAGCCCCAGCATTTT
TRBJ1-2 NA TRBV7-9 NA CASSLDRLGGYTF TGTGCCAGCAGCTTAGACAGGCTGGGCGGCTACACCTTC
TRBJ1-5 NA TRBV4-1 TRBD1 CASSQGTGFQPQHF TGCGCCAGCAGCCAAGGGACAGGGTTTCAGCCCCAGCATTTT
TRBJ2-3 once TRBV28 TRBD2 CASSLGGSRKDTQYF TGTGCCAGCAGTTTGGGCGGGAGCCGGAAAGATACGCAGTATTTT
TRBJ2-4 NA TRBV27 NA CASSWGPLGNIQYF TGTGCCAGCAGCTGGGGACCCTTGGGAAACATTCAGTACTTC
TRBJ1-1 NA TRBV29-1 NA CSATGWNTEAFF TGCAGCGCGACGGGGTGGAACACTGAAGCTTTCTTT
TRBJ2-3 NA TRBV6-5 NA CASSYTGAPGTDTQYF TGTGCCAGCAGTTACACGGGCGCGCCGGGCACAGATACGCAGTATTTT
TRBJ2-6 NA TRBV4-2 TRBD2 CASSQVSGNSGANVLTF TGTGCCAGCAGCCAAGTTAGCGGGAATTCTGGGGCCAACGTCCTGACTTTC
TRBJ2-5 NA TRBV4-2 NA CASSQGGINQETQYF TGTGCCAGCAGCCAAGGGGGGATAAACCAAGAGACCCAGTACTTC
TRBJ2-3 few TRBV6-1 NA CASSAPAGADTQYF TGTGCCAGCAGTGCACCGGCAGGGGCAGATACGCAGTATTTT
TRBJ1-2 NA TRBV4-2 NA CASSQDRMGRDYGYTF TGTGCCAGCAGCCAAGATAGGATGGGGCGCGACTATGGCTACACCTTC
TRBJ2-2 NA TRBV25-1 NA CASSDPRGGRTGELFF TGTGCCAGCAGTGACCCCAGGGGGGGTCGGACCGGGGAGCTGTTTTTT
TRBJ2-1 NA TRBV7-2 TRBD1 CASSSQGAGSYNEQFF TGTGCCAGCAGCTCCCAGGGGGCTGGGTCCTACAATGAGCAGTTCTTC
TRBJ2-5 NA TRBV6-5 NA CASSYRRGEETQYF TGTGCCAGCAGTTACCGAAGGGGGGAAGAGACCCAGTACTTC